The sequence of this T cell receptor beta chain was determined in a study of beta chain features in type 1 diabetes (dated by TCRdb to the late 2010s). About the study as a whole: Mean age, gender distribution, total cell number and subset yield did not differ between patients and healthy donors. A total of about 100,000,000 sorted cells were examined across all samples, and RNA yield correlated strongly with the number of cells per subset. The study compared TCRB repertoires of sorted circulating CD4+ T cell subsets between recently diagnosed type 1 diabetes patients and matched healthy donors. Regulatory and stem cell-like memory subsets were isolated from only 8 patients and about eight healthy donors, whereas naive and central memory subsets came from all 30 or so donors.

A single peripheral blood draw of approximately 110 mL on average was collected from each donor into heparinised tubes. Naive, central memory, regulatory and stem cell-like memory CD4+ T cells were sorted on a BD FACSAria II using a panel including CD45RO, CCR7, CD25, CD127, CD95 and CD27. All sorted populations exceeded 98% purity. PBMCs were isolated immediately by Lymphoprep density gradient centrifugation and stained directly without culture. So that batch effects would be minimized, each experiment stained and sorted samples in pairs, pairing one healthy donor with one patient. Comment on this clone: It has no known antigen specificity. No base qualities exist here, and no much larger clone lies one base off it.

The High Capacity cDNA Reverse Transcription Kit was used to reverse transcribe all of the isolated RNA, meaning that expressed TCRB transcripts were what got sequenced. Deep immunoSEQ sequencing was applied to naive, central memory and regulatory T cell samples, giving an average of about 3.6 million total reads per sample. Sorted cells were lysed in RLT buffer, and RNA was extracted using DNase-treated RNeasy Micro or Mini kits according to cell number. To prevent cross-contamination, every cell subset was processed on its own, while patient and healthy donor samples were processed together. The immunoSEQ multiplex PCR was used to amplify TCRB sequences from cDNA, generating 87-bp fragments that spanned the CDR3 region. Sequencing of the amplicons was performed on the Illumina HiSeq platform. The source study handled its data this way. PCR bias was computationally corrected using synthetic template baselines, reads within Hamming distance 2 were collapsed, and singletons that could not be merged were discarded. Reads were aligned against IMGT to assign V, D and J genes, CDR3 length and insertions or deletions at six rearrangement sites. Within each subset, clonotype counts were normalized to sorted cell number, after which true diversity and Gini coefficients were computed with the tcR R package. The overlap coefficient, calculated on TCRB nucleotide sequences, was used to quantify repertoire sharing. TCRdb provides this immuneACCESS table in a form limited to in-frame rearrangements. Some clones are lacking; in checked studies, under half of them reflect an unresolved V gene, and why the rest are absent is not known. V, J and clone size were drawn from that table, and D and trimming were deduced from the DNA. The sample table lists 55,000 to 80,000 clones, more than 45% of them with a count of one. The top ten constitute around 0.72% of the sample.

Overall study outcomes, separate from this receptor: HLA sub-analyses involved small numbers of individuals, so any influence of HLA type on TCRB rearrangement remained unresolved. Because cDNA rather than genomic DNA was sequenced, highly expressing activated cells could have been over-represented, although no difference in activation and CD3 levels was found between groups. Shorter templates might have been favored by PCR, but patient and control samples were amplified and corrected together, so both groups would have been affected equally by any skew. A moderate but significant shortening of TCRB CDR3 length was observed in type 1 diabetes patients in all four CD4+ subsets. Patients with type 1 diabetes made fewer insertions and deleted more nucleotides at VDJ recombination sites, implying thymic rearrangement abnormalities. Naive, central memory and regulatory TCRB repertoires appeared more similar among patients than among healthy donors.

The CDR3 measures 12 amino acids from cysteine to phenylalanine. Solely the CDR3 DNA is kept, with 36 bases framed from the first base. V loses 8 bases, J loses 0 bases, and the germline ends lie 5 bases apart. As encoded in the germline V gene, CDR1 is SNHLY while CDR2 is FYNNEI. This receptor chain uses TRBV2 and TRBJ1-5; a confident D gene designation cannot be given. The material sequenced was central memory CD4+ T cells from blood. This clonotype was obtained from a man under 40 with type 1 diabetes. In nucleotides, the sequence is TGTGCCAGCCGCTATAGCAATCAGCCCCAGCATTTT. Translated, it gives CASRYSNQPQHF.